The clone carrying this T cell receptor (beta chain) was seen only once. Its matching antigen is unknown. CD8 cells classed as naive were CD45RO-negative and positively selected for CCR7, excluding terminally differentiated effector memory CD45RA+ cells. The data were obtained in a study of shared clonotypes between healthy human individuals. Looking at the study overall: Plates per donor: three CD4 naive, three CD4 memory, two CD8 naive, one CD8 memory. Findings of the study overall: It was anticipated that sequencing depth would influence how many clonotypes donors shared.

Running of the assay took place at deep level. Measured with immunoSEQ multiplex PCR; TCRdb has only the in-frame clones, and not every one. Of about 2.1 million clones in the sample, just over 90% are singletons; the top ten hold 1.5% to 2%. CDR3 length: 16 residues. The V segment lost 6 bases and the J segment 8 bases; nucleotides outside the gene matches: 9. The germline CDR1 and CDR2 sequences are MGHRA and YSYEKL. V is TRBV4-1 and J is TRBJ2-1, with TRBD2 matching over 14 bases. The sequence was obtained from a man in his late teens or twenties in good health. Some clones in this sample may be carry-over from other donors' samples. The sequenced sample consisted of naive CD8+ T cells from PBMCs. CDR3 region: CASRGSGLAGVDEQFF. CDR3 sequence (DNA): TGCGCCAGCAGAGGTTCGGGACTAGCGGGAGTCGATGAGCAGTTCTTC.